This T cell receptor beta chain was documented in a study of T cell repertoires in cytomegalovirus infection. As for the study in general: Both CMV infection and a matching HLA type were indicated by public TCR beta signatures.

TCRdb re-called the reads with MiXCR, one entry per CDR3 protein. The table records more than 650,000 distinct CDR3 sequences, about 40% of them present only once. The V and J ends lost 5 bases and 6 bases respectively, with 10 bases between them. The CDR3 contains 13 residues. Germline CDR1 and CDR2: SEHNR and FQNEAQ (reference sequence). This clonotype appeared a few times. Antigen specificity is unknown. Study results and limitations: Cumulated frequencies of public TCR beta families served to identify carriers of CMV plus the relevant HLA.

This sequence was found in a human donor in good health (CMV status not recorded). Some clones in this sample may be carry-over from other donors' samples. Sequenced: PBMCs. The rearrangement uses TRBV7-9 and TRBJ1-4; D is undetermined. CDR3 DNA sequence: TGTGCCAGCAGCAACAGACATTATGAAAAACTGTTTTTT. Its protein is CASSNRHYEKLFF.